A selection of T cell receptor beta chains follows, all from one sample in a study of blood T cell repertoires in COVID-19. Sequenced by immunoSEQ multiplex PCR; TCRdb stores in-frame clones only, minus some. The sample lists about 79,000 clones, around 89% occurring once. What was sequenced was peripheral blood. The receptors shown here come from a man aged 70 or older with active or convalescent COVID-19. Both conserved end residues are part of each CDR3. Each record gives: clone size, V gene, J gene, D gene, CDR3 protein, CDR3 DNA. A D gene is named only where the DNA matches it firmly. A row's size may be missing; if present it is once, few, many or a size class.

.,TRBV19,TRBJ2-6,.,CASSSLSGANVLTF,TGTGCCAGTAGTAGTCTCTCTGGGGCCAACGTCCTGACTTTC
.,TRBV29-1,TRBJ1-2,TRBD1,CSVEEDRGYGYTF,TGCAGCGTTGAGGAAGACAGGGGCTATGGCTACACCTTC
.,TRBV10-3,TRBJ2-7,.,CAISGASWLSSYEQYF,TGTGCCATCAGTGGGGCTAGCTGGCTGAGTTCCTACGAGCAGTACTTC
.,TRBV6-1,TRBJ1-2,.,CASKAGYGYTF,TGTGCCAGCAAAGCGGGATATGGCTACACCTTC
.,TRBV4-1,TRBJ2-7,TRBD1,CASSQQAFPQNSWDRDYEQYF,TGCGCCAGCAGCCAACAGGCATTCCCGCAAAACAGTTGGGACAGGGACTACGAGCAGTACTTC
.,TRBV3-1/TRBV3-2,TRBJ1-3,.,CASSQGWTTSGNTIYF,TGTGCCAGCAGCCAAGGGTGGACAACCTCTGGAAACACCATATATTTT
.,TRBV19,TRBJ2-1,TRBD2,CASSIRTSGRIPYNEQFF,TGTGCCAGTAGCATCCGGACTAGCGGGAGGATACCCTACAATGAGCAGTTCTTC
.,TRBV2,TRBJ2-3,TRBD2,CASSGTSGRVDTQYF,TGTGCCAGCAGTGGAACTAGCGGGAGGGTAGATACGCAGTATTTT
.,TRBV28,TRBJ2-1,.,CASSKIGSRRNEQFF,TGTGCCAGCAGTAAAATCGGGAGTAGAAGGAATGAGCAGTTCTTC
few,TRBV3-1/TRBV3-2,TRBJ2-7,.,CASSPNGLLWEQYF,TGTGCCAGCAGCCCCAACGGACTCCTCTGGGAGCAGTACTTC
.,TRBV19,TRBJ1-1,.,CASTSRLGHEAFF,TGTGCCAGTACCTCTAGGCTCGGCCATGAAGCTTTCTTT
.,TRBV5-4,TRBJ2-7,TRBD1,CASSLRGQGSYEQYF,TGTGCCAGCAGCTTGAGGGGACAGGGTAGTTACGAGCAGTACTTC
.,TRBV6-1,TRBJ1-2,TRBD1,CASSEAPGQNYGYTF,TGTGCCAGCAGTGAAGCGCCGGGACAGAACTATGGCTACACCTTC
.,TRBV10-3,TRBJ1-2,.,CAISESTGRGLYGYTF,TGTGCCATCAGTGAGTCGACGGGCAGGGGCCTCTATGGCTACACCTTC
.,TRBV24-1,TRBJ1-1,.,CATSAGQRNTEAFF,TGTGCCACCAGTGCCGGACAGCGTAACACTGAAGCTTTCTTT
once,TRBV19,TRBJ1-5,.,CASSMWSGQPQHF,TGTGCCAGTAGTATGTGGTCGGGTCAGCCCCAGCATTTT
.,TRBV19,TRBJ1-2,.,CASSIMTANGYTF,TGTGCCAGTAGTATAATGACAGCGAATGGCTACACCTTC
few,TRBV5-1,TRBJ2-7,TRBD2,CASSLVGEGYEQYF,TGCGCCAGCAGCTTGGTAGGGGAGGGCTACGAGCAGTACTTC
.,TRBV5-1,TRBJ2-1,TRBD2,CASSAGGAGRNEQFF,TGCGCCAGCAGCGCCGGTGGAGCGGGACGGAATGAGCAGTTCTTC
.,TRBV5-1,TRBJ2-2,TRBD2,CASSSGGGSTGELFF,TGCGCCAGCAGCTCCGGCGGGGGATCCACCGGGGAGCTGTTTTTT
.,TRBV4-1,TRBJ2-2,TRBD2,CASSQDPTSGRIGELFF,TGCGCCAGCAGCCAAGACCCGACTAGCGGGAGGATCGGGGAGCTGTTTTTT
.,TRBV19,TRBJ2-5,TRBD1,CASSWTGGETQYF,TGTGCCAGTAGTTGGACAGGAGGAGAGACCCAGTACTTC
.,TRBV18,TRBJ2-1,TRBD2,CASSPNLAGVAYNEQFF,TGTGCCAGCTCACCAAATTTAGCGGGAGTTGCCTACAATGAGCAGTTCTTC
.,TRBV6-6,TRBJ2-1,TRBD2,CASSYRLAGAEQFF,TGTGCCAGCAGCTACCGACTAGCGGGAGCGGAGCAGTTCTTC
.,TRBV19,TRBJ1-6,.,CASSIKTGSPISPLHF,TGTGCCAGTAGTATTAAGACAGGCTCTCCAATTTCACCCCTCCACTTT
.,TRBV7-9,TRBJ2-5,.,CASSLDSFQETQYF,TGTGCCAGCAGCTTGGACAGTTTCCAAGAGACCCAGTACTTC
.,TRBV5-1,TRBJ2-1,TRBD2,CASSSPGLAGSSSYNEQFF,TGCGCCAGCAGCTCTCCGGGACTAGCGGGATCGAGCTCCTACAATGAGCAGTTCTTC
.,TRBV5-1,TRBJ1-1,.,CASSLAGQAGINTEAFF,TGCGCCAGCAGCTTGGCCGGGCAGGCGGGGATTAACACTGAAGCTTTCTTT
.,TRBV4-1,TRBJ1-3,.,CASREGNTIYF,TGCGCCAGCAGAGAGGGAAACACCATATATTTT
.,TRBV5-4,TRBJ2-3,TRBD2,CASSTRLAGDTDTQYF,TGTGCCAGCAGCACCAGACTAGCGGGGGACACAGATACGCAGTATTTT
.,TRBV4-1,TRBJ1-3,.,CASSQGQGFGNTIYF,TGCGCCAGCAGCCAAGGCCAGGGTTTCGGAAACACCATATATTTT
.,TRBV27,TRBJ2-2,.,CASSFFRRGTDTGELFF,TGTGCCAGCAGTTTTTTTAGACGGGGGACAGACACCGGGGAGCTGTTTTTT
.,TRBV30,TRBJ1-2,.,CAWSVLGLNYGYTF,TGTGCCTGGAGTGTGCTGGGCCTGAACTATGGCTACACCTTC
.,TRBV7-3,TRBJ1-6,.,CASSLRRSSYNSPLHF,TGTGCCAGCAGCTTAAGACGGAGCTCCTATAATTCACCCCTCCACTTT
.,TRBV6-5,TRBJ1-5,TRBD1,CASSRDRGYQPQHF,TGTGCCAGCAGCCGGGACAGGGGGTATCAGCCCCAGCATTTT
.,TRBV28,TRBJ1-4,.,CATREGRRLFF,TGTGCCACCAGGGAGGGTCGGCGGCTGTTTTTT
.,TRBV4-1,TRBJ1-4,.,CASRPSGVQEKLFF,TGCGCCAGCCGCCCTTCGGGGGTACAGGAAAAACTGTTTTTT
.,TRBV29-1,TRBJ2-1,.,CSVEAWASNTFNEQFF,TGCAGCGTTGAAGCCTGGGCTTCCAACACCTTTAATGAGCAGTTCTTC
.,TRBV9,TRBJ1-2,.,CASSNYPHRDYGYTF,TGTGCCAGCAGCAATTACCCCCACAGGGACTATGGCTACACCTTC
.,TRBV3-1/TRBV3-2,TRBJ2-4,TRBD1,CASSQEGGGNIQYF,TGTGCCAGCAGCCAAGAAGGGGGCGGAAACATTCAGTACTTC
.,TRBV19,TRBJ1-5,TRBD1,CATSQGQGKQPQHF,TGTGCCACATCGCAAGGACAGGGTAAACAGCCCCAGCATTTT
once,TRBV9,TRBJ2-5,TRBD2,CASSVEQTSGVGTQYF,TGTGCCAGCAGCGTAGAGCAAACTAGCGGGGTGGGGACCCAGTACTTC
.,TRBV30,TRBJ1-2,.,CAWRRGLIYNYGYTF,TGTGCCTGGAGGAGGGGGTTAATTTACAACTATGGCTACACCTTC
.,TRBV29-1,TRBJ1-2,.,CSALERDYYGYTF,TGCAGCGCCCTAGAGAGAGATTACTATGGCTACACCTTC
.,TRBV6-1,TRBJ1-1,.,CASSDLGEMNTEAFF,TGTGCCAGCAGTGACCTTGGGGAGATGAACACTGAAGCTTTCTTT
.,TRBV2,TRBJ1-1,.,CASSVTGLGTEAFF,TGTGCCAGCAGTGTTACAGGGCTAGGCACTGAAGCTTTCTTT
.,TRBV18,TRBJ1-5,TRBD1,CASSPRDRDQPQHF,TGTGCCAGCTCACCCCGGGACAGGGACCAGCCCCAGCATTTT
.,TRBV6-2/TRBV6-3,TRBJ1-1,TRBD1,CASSGQGGYTEAFF,TGTGCCAGCAGTGGACAGGGTGGGTACACTGAAGCTTTCTTT
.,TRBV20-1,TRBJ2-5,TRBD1,CSASGRTGLRETQYF,TGCAGTGCTAGTGGGAGGACAGGGCTAAGAGAGACCCAGTACTTC
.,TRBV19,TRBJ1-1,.,CASRPPEGDGAEAFF,TGTGCCAGTAGACCCCCTGAGGGGGATGGAGCTGAAGCTTTCTTT
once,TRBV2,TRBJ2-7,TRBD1,CASMAGTGSHEQYF,TGTGCCAGCATGGCCGGGACAGGGTCTCACGAGCAGTACTTC
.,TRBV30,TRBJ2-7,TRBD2,CAWSAGTSGSYEQYF,TGTGCCTGGAGTGCCGGGACTAGCGGGAGCTACGAGCAGTACTTC
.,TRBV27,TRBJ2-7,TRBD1,CASRQPGTGAYEQYF,TGTGCCAGCAGACAACCCGGGACAGGGGCCTACGAGCAGTACTTC
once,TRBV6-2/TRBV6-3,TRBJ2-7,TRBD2,CASSSRTSGRDEQYF,TGTGCCAGCAGTAGTCGGACTAGCGGGAGAGACGAGCAGTACTTC
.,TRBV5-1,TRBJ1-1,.,CASSPRTEPNTEAFF,TGCGCCAGCAGCCCGCGGACAGAACCGAACACTGAAGCTTTCTTT